Following are 26 T cell receptor beta chains from one sample sequenced in a study of beta chain features in type 1 diabetes. Isolated RNA was reverse transcribed in full, so expressed TCRB transcripts were sequenced. Clones were read by immunoSEQ multiplex PCR, and TCRdb kept only the in-frame ones, dropping some. The table has approximately 380,000 clones, over 13% seen once. The sequenced sample was naive CD4+ T cells from blood. These receptor sequences come from a woman younger than 35 in good health.

This clone has more than one count but fewer than ten. V is TRBV6-4 and J is TRBJ1-2, with D uncertain. Trimming removed 3 bases at V and 8 bases at J, with 13 bases between. Germline-derived CDR1 and CDR2 are MRHNA and SNTAGT. The CDR3 length is 13 residues. The CDR3 DNA reads as TGTGCCAGCAGTGATCGGGGTAACGGCGGCTACACCTTC. It yields the protein CASSDRGNGGYTF.

The chain uses TRBV7-2 and TRBJ1-2, with D unclear. The CDR3 consists of 12 residues. The V and J ends lost 7 bases and 2 bases respectively, with 8 bases between them. The germline CDR1 and CDR2 sequences are SGHTA and FQGNSA. CDR3 sequence reads: CASTQENYGYTF. The CDR3 DNA follows: TGTGCCAGCACCCAGGAAAACTATGGCTACACCTTC.

The sample holds a few counts of this clone. V and J are TRBV30 and TRBJ2-1; D gene ambiguous. The V gene lost 3 bases and the J gene lost 6 bases, with 18 bases spanning the gap. Germline V gives CDR1 GTSNPN, CDR2 SVGIG (reference sequence). The CDR3 is 15 residues long. The chain's CDR3 is CAWSDAFGAVNEQFF. The CDR3 DNA reads as TGTGCCTGGAGCGACGCCTTTGGAGCTGTCAATGAGCAGTTCTTC.

V is TRBV10-3 and J is TRBJ2-3; 8 bases are shared with TRBD1. V gave up 6 bases and J gave up 6 bases; unmatched junction bases: 5. The length of the CDR3 is 13 residues. The germline gives CDR1 ENHRY, CDR2 SYGVKD. This CDR3 reads CAIRGQERDTQYF. CDR3 in DNA: TGTGCCATCAGGGGACAGGAGAGGGATACGCAGTATTTT.

This clone was picked up a small number of times. V gene TRBV11-3 combines with J gene TRBJ2-7; perhaps TRBD2 as D (6 bases). V lost 3 bases, J lost 4 bases, and 10 bases lay in between. Looked up from germline, CDR1 is SGHNT and CDR2 is YENEEA. CDR3 size: 13 residues. The CDR3 nucleotides are TGTGCCAGCAGCTTGGAGGGTGGTTACGAGCAGTACTTC. The encoded protein is CASSLEGGYEQYF.

V is TRBV6-6 and J is TRBJ2-3; TRBD2 matches 9 bases. J was trimmed by 3 bases and V by 6 bases; bases with no gene match: 4. The CDR3 runs to 14 residues. Germline V CDR1 and CDR2: MNHNY, SVGAGI (reference sequence). The CDR3 DNA sequence: TGTGCCAGCAGGACAAGCGGGAGGACAGATACGCAGTATTTT. Its translation: CASRTSGRTDTQYF.

V gene TRBV13 combines with J gene TRBJ2-1; maybe TRBD1 (5 bases). Germline loops: CDR1 PRHDT, CDR2 FYEKMQ (reference sequence). This CDR3 region has 16 residues. The germline V and J ends were trimmed by 4 bases and 0 bases, with 13 bases remaining between them. The CDR3 coding sequence is TGTGCCAGCAGCTCCGACAGCTCTAGCTCCTACAATGAGCAGTTCTTC. It translates to CASSSDSSSSYNEQFF.

This clone was recorded a few times. CDR3 amino acids: CASSQDMPGGSSYGYTF. CDR3 nucleotides: TGCGCCAGCAGCCAAGATATGCCAGGGGGCTCGAGCTATGGCTACACCTTC. The chain links TRBV4-3 to TRBJ1-2; 8 nucleotides match TRBD1. Trimming took 0 bases from V and 4 from J; bases not matched to a gene: 10. The germline V gene has CDR1 LGHNA and CDR2 YSLEER. This CDR3 region has 17 residues.

In nucleotides, the CDR3 is TGCAGCGTTGCGTATGGCTACACCTTC. It yields the protein CSVAYGYTF. The chain has TRBV29-1 and TRBJ1-2; no clear D. The length of the CDR3 is 9 residues. The germline CDR1 and CDR2 sequences are SQVTM and ANQGSEA. The V gene lost 4 bases and the J gene lost 5 bases, with 2 bases spanning the gap.

The CDR3 nucleotides read TGCGCCAGCAGCCCACCACGCTTTCATCAGGGACTAGCGCGGGGTGAGCAGTTCTTC. Translated, it gives CASSPPRFHQGLARGEQFF. The V call is TRBV5-1, the J call TRBJ2-1; 10 bases are a match to TRBD2. The CDR3 consists of 19 residues. CDR1 SGHRS and CDR2 YFSETQ come from the germline V gene. V was pared by 4 bases and J by 9 bases, with 22 bases of the junction left unmatched.

This clone was seen a few times. CDR3 coding DNA: TGCGCCAGCAGCTTCGGGTCGCGGACAGATACGCAGTATTTT. Translating it yields CASSFGSRTDTQYF. The chain employs TRBV5-1 and TRBJ2-3, with D unresolved. V shed 2 bases and J shed 3 bases, with 10 bases lying between them. CDR3 size: 14 residues. The germline V gene has CDR1 SGHRS and CDR2 YFSETQ.

This chain links TRBV15 with TRBJ2-1; 7 bases match TRBD1. The CDR3 has 15 residues. Losses at the gene ends were 3 bases for V and 3 bases for J; bases not matched to a gene: 5. The germline V gene has CDR1 LNHNV and CDR2 YYDKDF (reference sequence). The CDR3 reads CATSRIDRDYNEQFF. In DNA, the CDR3 is TGTGCCACCAGCAGGATCGACAGGGACTACAATGAGCAGTTCTTC.

For the CDR3, the DNA is TGTGCCAGCAGTTCGGACCGGGACTTTCAATACGAGCAGTACTTC. It yields the protein CASSSDRDFQYEQYF. The genes are TRBV27 and TRBJ2-7, with D possibly being TRBD2 (6 bases). V lost 4 bases to trimming and J lost 4 bases, with 17 bases between them. CDR1 and CDR2 from the germline V gene are MNHEY and SMNVEV (reference sequence). The CDR3 spans 15 residues.

This clone was picked up a small number of times. The chain recombines TRBV28 with TRBJ2-7; no firm D call. In germline, CDR1 is MDHEN, CDR2 SYDVKM. V shed 1 base and J shed 9 bases, with 7 bases lying between them. CDR3 length: 11 amino acids. CDR3 bases: TGTGCCAGCAGTTTATCGACTGTGCAGTACTTC. As protein: CASSLSTVQYF. Full variable domain (remainder filled in from reference TRBV28 and TRBJ2-7): DVKVTQSSRYLVKRTGEKVFLECVQDMDHENMFWYRQDPGLGLRLIYFSYDVKMKEKGDIPEGYSVSREKKERFSLILESASTNQTSMYLCASSLSTVQYFGPGTRLTVT.

The chain links TRBV6-5 to TRBJ2-7, with TRBD1 matching 11 bases. Germline CDR1 and CDR2: MNHEY and SVGAGI. V gave up 0 bases and J gave up 7 bases; unmatched junction bases: 5. The CDR3 runs to 15 residues. The CDR3 here is CASSYSGTGGWEQYF. The CDR3 DNA reads as TGTGCCAGCAGTTACTCGGGGACAGGGGGATGGGAGCAGTACTTC.

The rearrangement uses TRBV5-4 and TRBJ2-7; 9 bases line up with TRBD1. Germline CDR1 and CDR2: SGHNT and YYREEE (reference sequence). CDR3 length: 14 residues. The junction had 5 bases not matched to a gene; V was cut back by 4 bases and J by 3 bases. The CDR3 here is CASSPEDRGYEQYF. CDR3 sequence (DNA): TGTGCCAGCAGCCCAGAGGACAGGGGCTACGAGCAGTACTTC.

The chain couples TRBV28 to TRBJ2-7; 7 positions match TRBD2. Germline CDR1 is MDHEN and CDR2 is SYDVKM. CDR3 length: 18 residues. Trimming took 5 bases from V and 2 from J; bases not matched to a gene: 18. The CDR3 is CASSDTPGGSGKTYEQYF. The DNA of the CDR3 is TGTGCCAGCAGTGACACCCCCGGGGGAAGCGGGAAGACCTACGAGCAGTACTTC.

There are a few counts of this clone. This chain links TRBV13 with TRBJ1-3, with D perhaps TRBD1 (6 bases). Trimming left V 10 bases short and J 0 bases short, with 19 bases between. The CDR3 covers 16 residues. Germline V gene lookup returns CDR1 PRHDT and CDR2 FYEKMQ (reference sequence). CDR3 region: CATTRQALLSGNTIYF. Here the CDR3 DNA reads TGTGCCACAACACGACAGGCGCTACTCTCTGGAAACACCATATATTTT.

This clone occurred a few times. The rearrangement uses TRBV7-9 and TRBJ2-1; tentatively, D is TRBD2 (6 bases). Trimming removed 6 bases from V and 8 bases from J, with 11 bases in between. CDR3 length equals 12 residues. Germline CDR1 is SEHNR and CDR2 is FQNEAQ (reference sequence). As DNA, the CDR3 is TGTGCCAGCAGAGATTGGGGGGATGAGCAGTTCTTC. Amino acid sequence: CASRDWGDEQFF.

This chain connects TRBV4-3 to TRBJ2-7; TRBD1 matches 7 bases. Per the germline V gene, CDR1 is LGHNA and CDR2 is YSLEER. The CDR3 covers 13 residues. V shed 4 bases, J shed 8 bases, and the junction held 8 bases outside the gene matches. CDR3 amino acids: CASSLYRGGQQYF. The CDR3 nucleotides are TGCGCCAGCAGCCTATACAGGGGTGGCCAGCAGTACTTC.

A few counts support this clone. Different DNA sequences within this sample yield the same CDR3. The genes are TRBV20-1 and TRBJ1-1; no firm D call. There are 10 residues in the CDR3. Germline CDR1 is DFQATT and CDR2 is SNEGSKA (reference sequence). The V gene lost 3 bases and the J gene lost 6 bases, with 5 bases spanning the gap. The CDR3 region is CSARRSEAFF. CDR3 coding DNA: TGCAGTGCTAGGAGGTCTGAAGCTTTCTTT.

Of note for this clone: Other DNA variants within this sample encode the same CDR3. CDR3 DNA: TGTGCCAGCTCACCCCTCGACACACTGAACACTGAAGCTTTCTTT. It is translated as CASSPLDTLNTEAFF. The chain is built from TRBV18 and TRBJ1-1; D call uncertain. Germline CDR1 KGHSH, CDR2 LQKENI. CDR3 length: 15 residues. V gave up 3 bases and J gave up 0 bases, with 11 bases separating them.

The chain uses TRBV2 and TRBJ1-1; a weak D match, TRBD1 (5 bases). V was pared by 6 bases and J by 0 bases, with 11 bases between. The CDR3 sequence is 14 residues long. Looked up from germline, CDR1 is SNHLY and CDR2 is FYNNEI. The CDR3 reads CASRPRQLNTEAFF. The CDR3 nucleotides are TGTGCCAGCAGGCCCCGACAGTTGAACACTGAAGCTTTCTTT.

In its sample, this clone was seen a few times. The sample carries other DNA sequences with the same CDR3. This chain links TRBV20-1 with TRBJ2-3, with D unclear. V dropped 4 bases and J dropped 1 base, with 3 bases sitting between them. Germline-derived CDR1 and CDR2 are DFQATT and SNEGSKA (reference sequence). The CDR3 loop spans 11 amino acids. The CDR3 nucleotides are TGCAGTGCTATAGGCACAGATACGCAGTATTTT. This encodes CSAIGTDTQYF.

The chain joins TRBV7-2 to TRBJ2-5; 8 bases are shared with TRBD1. In germline, CDR1 is SGHTA, CDR2 FQGNSA. Unmatched junction bases numbered 10, after V lost 5 bases and J lost 5 bases. This CDR3 has 15 residues. CDR3 loop: CASSHRTGISETQYF. DNA for the CDR3: TGTGCCAGCAGCCACCGGACAGGGATCAGTGAGACCCAGTACTTC.

This clone has only a few counts. The V and J genes are TRBV6-5 and TRBJ2-7, with 10 bases aligning to TRBD1. This CDR3 contains 15 residues. Germline V gene sequence: CDR1 MNHEY, CDR2 SVGAGI. The ends lost 0 bases at V and 5 bases at J; junction bases unmatched: 4. This chain's CDR3 is CASSYSTGGWNEQYF. The DNA for the CDR3 is TGTGCCAGCAGTTACTCGACAGGGGGCTGGAACGAGCAGTACTTC.